A selection of T cell receptor beta chains follows, all from one sample in a study of T-cell reconstitution after alpha-beta-depleted transplantation in children. MiXCR, run by TCRdb on the PCR reads, gives a single entry per CDR3 protein. The sample includes just over 350,000 distinct CDR3 sequences, 13% seen only once; the top ten take roughly 4.3%. The sample here was PBMCs, taken from the stem cell graft. The receptors originated from a human donor who donated a stem cell graft to a child with Fanconi anemia. CDR3s include the opening cysteine and the closing phenylalanine or tryptophan. Fields, in order: V gene, J gene, clone size, D gene, CDR3 protein, CDR3 DNA. A D gene is named only where the DNA matches it firmly. Not every row has a clone size; where given, it reads once, few, many or a size class.

TRBV12-3/TRBV12-4,TRBJ2-7,-,-,CASSFGGRRTYEQYF,TGTGCCAGCAGTTTCGGGGGGCGGAGAACCTACGAGCAGTACTTC
TRBV7-8,TRBJ1-1,many,-,CASSPRPLGYTEAFF,TGTGCCAGCAGCCCCCGCCCCCTAGGGTACACTGAAGCTTTCTTT
TRBV5-5,TRBJ2-1,many,TRBD2,CASSFGTSRYNEQFF,TGTGCCAGCAGCTTTGGGACTAGCCGTTACAATGAGCAGTTCTTC
TRBV28,TRBJ1-5,many,-,CASSLGSGRAYQPQHF,TGTGCCAGCAGTTTAGGGTCAGGGAGGGCCTATCAGCCCCAGCATTTT
TRBV20-1,TRBJ2-4,few,TRBD1,CSASPGQGFVNIQYF,TGCAGTGCTAGCCCGGGACAGGGTTTTGTAAACATTCAGTACTTC
TRBV5-5,TRBJ2-5,few,-,CASRATAQETQYF,TGTGCCAGCAGAGCTACCGCCCAAGAGACCCAGTACTTC
TRBV7-2,TRBJ2-5,few,-,CASSLDVARRETQYF,TGTGCCAGCAGCTTAGACGTGGCTAGGCGAGAGACCCAGTACTTC
TRBV12-3/TRBV12-4,TRBJ2-1,few,-,CATRTGRYNEQFF,TGTGCCACACGGACCGGGCGCTACAATGAGCAGTTCTTC
TRBV6-5,TRBJ1-1,few,TRBD1,CASSSPGTGEAFF,TGTGCCAGCAGTTCCCCCGGGACAGGTGAAGCTTTCTTT
TRBV10-3,TRBJ2-7,few,TRBD1,CATKPGQGTYEQYF,TGTGCCACAAAGCCGGGACAGGGCACCTACGAGCAGTACTTC
TRBV5-1,TRBJ1-5,-,-,CASSLGHSGAAQHF,TGCGCCAGCAGCTTGGGGCATAGCGGCGCGGCCCAGCATTTT
TRBV24-1,TRBJ2-5,few,TRBD2,CATSDASGFQETQYF,TGTGCCACCAGTGATGCTAGCGGCTTCCAAGAGACCCAGTACTTC
TRBV5-1,TRBJ2-7,-,-,CASSLEGVEQYF,TGCGCCAGCAGCTTGGAAGGGGTGGAGCAGTACTTC
TRBV3-1,TRBJ2-7,many,-,CASSQEAGSLYEQYF,TGTGCCAGCAGCCAAGAGGCAGGGTCATTGTACGAGCAGTACTTC
TRBV10-3,TRBJ1-2,many,-,CAISENWGADGYTF,TGTGCCATCAGTGAGAACTGGGGAGCGGATGGCTACACCTTC
TRBV29-1,TRBJ2-7,-,TRBD2,CSVSGTSGSYEQYF,TGCAGCGTCTCAGGGACTAGCGGGTCCTACGAGCAGTACTTC
TRBV4-3,TRBJ2-6,many,-,CASSQARDSSGANVLTF,TGCGCCAGCAGCCAGGCTCGAGATTCCTCTGGGGCCAACGTCCTGACTTTC
TRBV20-1,TRBJ2-4,few,-,CSASSTVTKNIQYF,TGCAGTGCTAGTAGTACGGTGACTAAAAACATTCAGTACTTC
TRBV18,TRBJ2-2,many,-,CASSPFTSGNTGELFF,TGTGCCAGCTCACCGTTTACCTCCGGGAACACCGGGGAGCTGTTTTTT
TRBV20-1,TRBJ2-1,few,-,CSARAGGPHEQFF,TGCAGTGCTAGGGCCGGCGGGCCCCATGAGCAGTTCTTC
TRBV7-2,TRBJ1-2,-,-,CASSEGRTYGYTF,TGTGCCAGCAGCGAGGGACGGACCTATGGCTACACCTTC
TRBV19,TRBJ2-4,-,-,CASSIGGERIAKNIQYF,TGTGCCAGTAGTATCGGAGGAGAGCGGATAGCCAAAAACATTCAGTACTTC
TRBV11-2,TRBJ1-1,few,TRBD1,CASSIRGGLATEAFF,TGTGCCAGCAGCATCAGGGGGGGTTTGGCGACTGAAGCTTTCTTT
TRBV6-5,TRBJ1-3,few,-,CASQGGNTIYF,TGTGCCAGCCAGGGAGGAAACACCATATATTTT
TRBV5-1,TRBJ1-2,-,-,CASSLEGRRYGYTF,TGCGCCAGCAGCTTGGAGGGCAGGCGCTATGGCTACACCTTC
TRBV29-1,TRBJ1-1,few,-,CSVSSGTEAFF,TGCAGCGTTTCCTCCGGCACTGAAGCTTTCTTT
TRBV29-1,TRBJ1-1,few,TRBD1,CSVGDRMGTEAFF,TGCAGCGTTGGGGACAGGATGGGAACTGAAGCTTTCTTT
TRBV3-1,TRBJ2-3,-,-,CASSQGRAGTDTQYF,TGTGCCAGCAGCCAAGGAAGGGCGGGGACAGATACGCAGTATTTT
TRBV6-1,TRBJ1-1,-,TRBD1,CASSESGQVTEAFF,TGTGCCAGCAGTGAGTCTGGACAGGTTACTGAAGCTTTCTTT
TRBV2,TRBJ1-1,-,TRBD1,CASRRTGNTEAFF,TGTGCCAGCAGGCGGACAGGGAACACTGAAGCTTTCTTT
TRBV6-2/TRBV6-3,TRBJ2-1,few,-,CASSWGKREQFF,TGTGCCAGCAGTTGGGGGAAACGAGAGCAGTTCTTC
TRBV3-1,TRBJ1-1,-,-,CASSQSFQGVGAEAFF,TGTGCCAGCAGCCAATCCTTCCAGGGAGTGGGGGCTGAAGCTTTCTTT
TRBV5-1,TRBJ2-1,many,-,CASSLGSEYNEQFF,TGCGCCAGCAGCTTGGGGTCCGAATACAATGAGCAGTTCTTC